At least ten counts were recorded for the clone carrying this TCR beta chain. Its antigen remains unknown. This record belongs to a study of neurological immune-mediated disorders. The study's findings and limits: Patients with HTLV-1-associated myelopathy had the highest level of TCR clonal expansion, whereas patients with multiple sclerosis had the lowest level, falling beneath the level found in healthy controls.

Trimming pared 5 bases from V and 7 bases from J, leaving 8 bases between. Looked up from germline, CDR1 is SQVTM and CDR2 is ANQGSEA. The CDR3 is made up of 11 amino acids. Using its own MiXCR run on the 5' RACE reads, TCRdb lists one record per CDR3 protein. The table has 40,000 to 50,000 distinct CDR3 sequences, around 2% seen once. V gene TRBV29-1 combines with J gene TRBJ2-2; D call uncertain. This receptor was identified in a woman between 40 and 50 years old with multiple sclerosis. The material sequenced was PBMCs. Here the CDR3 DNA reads TGCAGCGTTCTCAGTCTCGGGGAGCTGTTTTTT. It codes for CSVLSLGELFF.